One T cell receptor (beta chain) is described in this entry. For each CDR3 protein, TCRdb gives one entry from its re-call of the 5' RACE reads, without DNA. The sample's table shows about 370,000 distinct CDR3 sequences. The record originates from a study of T cells expressing NK-cell markers. The CDR3 runs to 13 residues. In germline, CDR1 is MNHNS, CDR2 SASEGT. The chain joins TRBV6-1 to TRBJ1-2. Sequenced sample: blood T cells: a sorted CD56 or NKG2C T cell subset, CD4+ or CD8+ T cells, or bulk PBMC T cells (not recorded which). The TCR comes from a woman aged 45-65 years in good health. CDR3 region: CASSERVIYGYTF.